The 26 T cell receptor beta chains in this list originate from one sample, sequenced in a study of beta chain features in type 1 diabetes (dated by TCRdb to 2016 to 2019). Libraries were built with the immunoSEQ multiplex PCR assay. All of the isolated RNA was reverse transcribed with the High Capacity cDNA Reverse Transcription Kit, so expressed TCRB transcripts were sequenced. TCRdb holds this immuneACCESS table with in-frame rearrangements only. Some clones are missing; in checked studies, unresolved V genes explain under half, and the rest has no known cause. Present in this sample are 900,000 or so clones, roughly 17% of which were seen just once. The ten top clones hold 0.02% to 0.03% of the sample. The sample was naive CD4+ T cells from blood. The cell subset or site label here, explained by the study, means: true naive CD4+ T cells. Receptors were obtained from a woman aged 18-35 years in good health.

The V call is TRBV2, the J call TRBJ2-3; D call uncertain. Trimming pared 6 bases from V and 7 bases from J, leaving 14 bases between. The germline V gene encodes CDR1 SNHLY and CDR2 FYNNEI. The CDR3 loop spans 13 amino acids. The CDR3: CASRLDSKNTQYF. CDR3 in DNA: TGTGCCAGCAGATTAGATAGTAAAAATACGCAGTATTTT.

V usage is TRBV7-2 and J usage is TRBJ2-7; D is unclear. This CDR3 has 11 residues. V lost 5 bases and J 3 bases, leaving 5 bases between the germline ends. Germline values: CDR1 SGHTA, CDR2 FQGNSA. The CDR3 reads CASSHHYEQYF. The CDR3 nucleotides are TGTGCCAGCAGCCACCACTACGAGCAGTACTTC.

This clone was found a few times. The V and J genes are TRBV18 and TRBJ2-1, with D possibly being TRBD1 or TRBD2 (6 bases each). Germline CDR1 KGHSH, CDR2 LQKENI. This CDR3 comprises 16 residues. Trimming removed 0 bases from V and 8 bases from J, with 17 bases in between. CDR3 residues: CASSPPGSRGGDEQFF. The DNA of the CDR3 is TGTGCCAGCTCACCACCGGGTAGCAGGGGCGGGGATGAGCAGTTCTTC.

The table lists this clone with a few counts. The chain employs TRBV5-4 and TRBJ2-3; 11 bases are shared with TRBD1. This CDR3 has 16 residues. CDR1 is SGHNT, CDR2 YYREEE, per germline (reference sequence). After removal of 0 bases from V and 8 bases from J, the junction contained 8 bases not matched to a gene. Written as DNA, the CDR3 is TGTGCCAGCAGCTTGGGGACAGGGGGCGCGAAGGGTACGCAGTATTTT. It encodes CASSLGTGGAKGTQYF. Drawing the rest from reference TRBV5-4 and TRBJ2-3, the complete variable domain is ETGVTQSPTHLIKTRGQQVTLRCSSQSGHNTVSWYQQALGQGPQFIFQYYREEENGRGNFPPRFSGLQFPNYSSELNVNALELDDSALYLCASSLGTGGAKGTQYFGPGTRLTVL.

The chain is built from TRBV6-1 and TRBJ1-2; 11 bases map to TRBD1. The CDR3 loop spans 14 amino acids. V dropped 10 bases and J dropped 4; count of bases not matched to a gene: 8. Germline V CDR1 and CDR2: MNHNS, SASEGT. The DNA of the CDR3 is TGTGCCACCGCGGACAGGGGGCGAGGCTATGGCTACACCTTC. This encodes CATADRGRGYGYTF.

This clone was seen only a few times. The chain uses TRBV7-9 and TRBJ2-7; 8 nucleotides agree with TRBD1. The CDR3 is 14 amino acids. J lost 7 bases, V lost 6 bases, and 11 bases had no gene match. The germline V gene has CDR1 SEHNR and CDR2 FQNEAQ (reference sequence). The CDR3, as DNA: TGTGCCAGCAGTTCTTTCAGGGGGCTGGGTGAGCAGTACTTC. It yields the protein CASSSFRGLGEQYF. Full variable domain (rest looked up from reference TRBV7-9 and TRBJ2-7): DTGVSQNPRHKITKRGQNVTFRCDPISEHNRLYWYRQTLGQGPEFLTYFQNEAQLEKSRLLSDRFSAERPKGSFSTLEIQRTEQGDSAMYLCASSSFRGLGEQYFGPGTRLTVT.

This chain uses TRBV2 with TRBJ2-4, with 8 bases that match TRBD1. With 4 bases clipped from V and 7 bases from J, the junction kept 3 bases outside the gene matches. Germline V gene lookup returns CDR1 SNHLY and CDR2 FYNNEI. CDR3 length equals 13 residues. As DNA, the CDR3 is TGTGCCAGCAGTGGACAGGGGCCCAACATTCAGTACTTC. It codes for CASSGQGPNIQYF.

The V call is TRBV6-6, the J call TRBJ2-1, with TRBD2 matching over 9 bases. The germline CDR1 and CDR2 sequences are MNHNY and SVGAGI (reference sequence). The CDR3 spans 14 residues. CDR3 sequence reads: CGLTSGLSYNEQFF. In DNA form, the CDR3 reads TGTGGGCTGACTAGCGGACTCTCCTACAATGAGCAGTTCTTC.

In its sample, this clone was seen a few times. The J gene is TRBJ2-7, the V gene TRBV18; TRBD2 might be the D (5 bases). The germline CDR1 and CDR2 sequences are KGHSH and LQKENI. There are 16 residues in the CDR3. The V end lost 3 bases, the J end lost 2 bases, and 17 bases lay between the germline ends. The CDR3 DNA reads TGTGCCAGCTCACCGTTTTACTCCGCTAGCACCTACGAGCAGTACTTC. This codes for CASSPFYSASTYEQYF. Combining the CDR3 with reference TRBV18 and TRBJ2-7 gives the whole variable domain NAGVMQNPRHLVRRRGQEARLRCSPMKGHSHVYWYRQLPEEGLKFMVYLQKENIIDESGMPKERFSAEFPKEGPSILRIQQVVRGDSAAYFCASSPFYSASTYEQYFGPGTRLTVT.

This clone was detected only a few times. This chain links TRBV4-3 with TRBJ2-1; D is ambiguous. Germline V gives CDR1 LGHNA, CDR2 YSLEER. The ends were cut back, 1 base at V and 0 bases at J, with 10 bases in the middle. This CDR3 is 16 amino acids long. The CDR3 coding sequence is TGCGCCAGCAGCCAAGGGTTCCCGATCTCCTACAATGAGCAGTTCTTC. It encodes CASSQGFPISYNEQFF.

This clone showed up just a few times. This sequence joins TRBV9 and TRBJ1-3; D remains unclear. The CDR3 spans 15 residues. Trimming removed 7 bases at V and 3 bases at J, with 17 bases between. Germline CDR1 SGDLS, CDR2 YYNGEE. CDR3 in DNA: TGTGCCAGCTCAGCCGGGCCACCGGGTGGAAACACCATATATTTT. Translated: CASSAGPPGGNTIYF.

The chain is built from TRBV6-5 and TRBJ2-7; the match to TRBD2 covers 8 bases. This CDR3 has 15 residues. The J segment lost 5 bases and the V segment lost 0 bases, leaving 6 bases of the junction unmatched. Germline values: CDR1 MNHEY, CDR2 SVGAGI. The CDR3 DNA follows: TGTGCCAGCAGTTACTCGCCAGCGGGAGCCCACGAGCAGTACTTC. It translates to CASSYSPAGAHEQYF.

The chain recombines TRBV27 with TRBJ2-6; no definite D call. The CDR3 covers 15 residues. The germline gives CDR1 MNHEY, CDR2 SMNVEV (reference sequence). Trimming left V 4 bases short and J 4 bases short, with 11 bases between. The CDR3 DNA follows: TGTGCCAGCAGTTCTTCTGGGTTAGGGGCCAACGTCCTGACTTTC. Protein product: CASSSSGLGANVLTF.

The V and J genes are TRBV7-9 and TRBJ2-7, with D possibly being TRBD1 (5 bases). Trimming left V 4 bases short and J 1 base short, with 20 bases between. CDR3 length: 17 residues. CDR1 is SEHNR and CDR2 is FQNEAQ in the germline V gene (reference sequence). The CDR3 DNA sequence: TGTGCCAGCAGCTATGACAATTGGGGCCACAGGTCCTACGAGCAGTACTTC. This sequence encodes CASSYDNWGHRSYEQYF. The full variable domain, rest sourced from reference TRBV7-9 and TRBJ2-7, is DTGVSQNPRHKITKRGQNVTFRCDPISEHNRLYWYRQTLGQGPEFLTYFQNEAQLEKSRLLSDRFSAERPKGSFSTLEIQRTEQGDSAMYLCASSYDNWGHRSYEQYFGPGTRLTVT.

V usage is TRBV6-5 and J usage is TRBJ2-7; 9 bases agree with TRBD1. Trimming at V came to 4 bases and at J to 6 bases, leaving 7 bases not matched to a gene. Germline V lookup: CDR1 MNHEY, CDR2 SVGAGI. CDR3 length equals 14 residues. CDR3 amino acids: CASSWDRASGEQYF. The CDR3, as DNA: TGTGCCAGCAGTTGGGACAGGGCTTCGGGCGAGCAGTACTTC.

The chain is built from TRBV11-2 and TRBJ2-7; D ambiguous. CDR1 and CDR2 (germline): SGHAT, FQNNGV. The germline V and J ends were trimmed by 5 bases and 2 bases, with 19 bases remaining between them. The CDR3 loop spans 16 amino acids. The CDR3 spells CASSPASAGRPYEQYF. CDR3 sequence (DNA): TGTGCCAGCAGCCCCGCTTCGGCAGGACGACCCTACGAGCAGTACTTC.

V gene TRBV5-4 combines with J gene TRBJ2-1; no clear D gene. Germline V lookup: CDR1 SGHNT, CDR2 YYREEE (reference sequence). Trimming took 1 base from V and 7 from J, leaving 6 bases between them. CDR3 length equals 12 residues. CDR3 coding DNA: TGTGCCAGCAGCTTGTCACAGAATGAGCAGTTCTTC. Protein: CASSLSQNEQFF.

This rearrangement joins TRBV14 to TRBJ2-7; 11 bases map to TRBD2. The V gene's germline CDR1 is SGHDN and CDR2 FVKESK. Trimming at V came to 4 bases and at J to 0 bases, leaving 8 bases not matched to a gene. CDR3 size: 17 residues. CDR3 coding DNA: TGTGCCAGCAGCCGCGGACTAGCGGGCTTAACCTCCTACGAGCAGTACTTC. It translates to CASSRGLAGLTSYEQYF.

The CDR3 loop reads CASSGDDYGYTF. The CDR3 nucleotides are TGTGCCAGCAGTGGGGACGACTATGGCTACACCTTC. This sequence joins TRBV2 and TRBJ1-2, with D tentatively TRBD1 (5 bases). The V gene's germline CDR1 is SNHLY and CDR2 FYNNEI. The CDR3 runs 12 residues. V was trimmed by 4 bases and J by 3 bases, leaving 6 bases between them.

This clone has only a few counts. CDR3 bases: TGTGCCAGCAGCTGGACAGGGTGGGAGACCCAGTACTTC. This sequence encodes CASSWTGWETQYF. The gene calls are TRBV11-2 and TRBJ2-5; 8 nucleotides align to TRBD1. Trimming cost V 4 bases and J 5 bases; bases outside gene matches: 3. Germline CDR1 SGHAT, CDR2 FQNNGV. This CDR3 contains 13 residues. The full variable domain, with the rest looked up from reference TRBV11-2 and TRBJ2-5, is EAGVAQSPRYKIIEKRQSVAFWCNPISGHATLYWYQQILGQGPKLLIQFQNNGVVDDSQLPKDRFSAERLKGVDSTLKIQPAKLEDSAVYLCASSWTGWETQYFGPGTRLLVL.

Of note for this clone: The sample carries other DNA sequences with the same CDR3. The gene calls are TRBV5-1 and TRBJ2-7, with a tentative D call TRBD2 (5 bases). Per the germline V gene, CDR1 is SGHRS and CDR2 is YFSETQ. The CDR3 is 15 residues long. V was pared by 0 bases and J by 5 bases, with 15 bases between. The CDR3 reads CASSLAGRGGHEQYF. Here the CDR3 DNA reads TGCGCCAGCAGCTTGGCCGGACGCGGAGGCCACGAGCAGTACTTC.

This CDR3 reads CASSWTGGNIQYF. The CDR3 DNA is TGTGCCAGCAGCTGGACAGGGGGCAACATTCAGTACTTC. The chain links TRBV2 to TRBJ2-4; 11 positions match TRBD1. With V trimmed by 6 bases and J by 7 bases, 2 bases remained unmatched. This CDR3 has 13 amino acids. Germline V gene data show CDR1 as SNHLY and CDR2 as FYNNEI. Complete variable domain (other parts from reference TRBV2 and TRBJ2-4): EPEVTQTPSHQVTQMGQEVILRCVPISNHLYFYWYRQILGQKVEFLVSFYNNEISEKSEIFDDQFSVERPDGSNFTLKIRSTKLEDSAMYFCASSWTGGNIQYFGAGTRLSVL.

This chain uses TRBV6-6 with TRBJ2-5; TRBD1 agrees at 8 bases. Trimming cost V 2 bases and J 4 bases; bases outside gene matches: 3. Germline values: CDR1 MNHNY, CDR2 SVGAGI (reference sequence). The CDR3 is 14 amino acids. CDR3 nucleotide sequence: TGTGCCAGCAGTTACGACAGGGGAGGAGAGACCCAGTACTTC. Protein sequence: CASSYDRGGETQYF.

This chain links TRBV28 with TRBJ1-2; the D is unclear. In germline, CDR1 is MDHEN, CDR2 SYDVKM. The CDR3 extends over 12 amino acids. V gave up 4 bases and J gave up 5 bases, with 8 bases separating them. The CDR3 here is CASSSDQYGYTF. The CDR3 region has the DNA TGTGCCAGCAGTTCGGATCAATATGGCTACACCTTC.

The chain couples TRBV7-2 to TRBJ1-2; D remains ambiguous. This CDR3 is 13 amino acids long. Germline CDR1 reads SGHTA; CDR2 reads FQGNSA. Trimming shortened V by 1 base and J by 7 bases, and 10 bases separated the two germline ends. The chain's CDR3 is CASSLVRDGGYTF. The CDR3 region has the DNA TGTGCCAGCAGCTTAGTTAGGGATGGTGGCTACACCTTC.

The CDR3 loop reads CASSFGVPGELFF. Here the CDR3 DNA reads TGTGCCAGCAGTTTTGGGGTCCCCGGGGAGCTGTTTTTT. The V gene is TRBV28, the J gene TRBJ2-2; no firm D call. Germline V gene lookup returns CDR1 MDHEN and CDR2 SYDVKM. CDR3 size: 13 residues. Deletions cut 3 bases from V and 6 bases from J, with 8 bases between.